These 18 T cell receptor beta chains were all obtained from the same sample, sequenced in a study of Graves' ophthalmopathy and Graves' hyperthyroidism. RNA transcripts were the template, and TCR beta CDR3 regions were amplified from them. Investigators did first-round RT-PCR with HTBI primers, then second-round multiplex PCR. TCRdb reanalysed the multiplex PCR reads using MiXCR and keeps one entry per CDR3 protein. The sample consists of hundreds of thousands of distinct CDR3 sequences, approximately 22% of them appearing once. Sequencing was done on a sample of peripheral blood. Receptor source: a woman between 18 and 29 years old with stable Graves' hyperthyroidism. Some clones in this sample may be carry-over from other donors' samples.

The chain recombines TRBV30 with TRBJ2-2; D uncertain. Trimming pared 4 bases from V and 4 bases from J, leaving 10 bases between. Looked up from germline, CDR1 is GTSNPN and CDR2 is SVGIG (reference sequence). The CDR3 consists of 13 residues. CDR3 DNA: TGTGCCTGGAACATGGCTGCCACCGGGGAGCTGTTTTTT. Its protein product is CAWNMAATGELFF.

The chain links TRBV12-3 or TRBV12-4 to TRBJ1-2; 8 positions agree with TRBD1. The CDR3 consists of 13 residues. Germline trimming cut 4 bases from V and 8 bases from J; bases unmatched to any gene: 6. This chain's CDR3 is CASSWAGGGGYTF. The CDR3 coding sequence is TGTGCCAGCAGTTGGGCAGGGGGCGGCGGCTACACCTTC.

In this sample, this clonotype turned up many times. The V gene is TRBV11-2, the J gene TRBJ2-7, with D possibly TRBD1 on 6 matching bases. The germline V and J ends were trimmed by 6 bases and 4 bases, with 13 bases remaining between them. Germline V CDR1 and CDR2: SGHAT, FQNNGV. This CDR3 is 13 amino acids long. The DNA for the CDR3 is TGTGCCAGCAGTCTAACAGGGTATTACGAGCAGTACTTC. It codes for CASSLTGYYEQYF.

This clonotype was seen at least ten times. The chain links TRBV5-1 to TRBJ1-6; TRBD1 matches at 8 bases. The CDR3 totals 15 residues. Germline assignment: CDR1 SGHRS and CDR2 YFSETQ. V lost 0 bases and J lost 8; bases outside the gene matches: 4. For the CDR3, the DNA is TGCGCCAGCAGCTTGGACAGGGGGGATTATTCACCCCTCCACTTT. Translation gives CASSLDRGDYSPLHF. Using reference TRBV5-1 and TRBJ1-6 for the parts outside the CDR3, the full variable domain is KAGVTQTPRYLIKTRGQQVTLSCSPISGHRSVSWYQQTPGQGLQFLFEYFSETQRNKGNFPGRFSGRQFSNSRSEMNVSTLELGDSALYLCASSLDRGDYSPLHFGNGTRLTVT.

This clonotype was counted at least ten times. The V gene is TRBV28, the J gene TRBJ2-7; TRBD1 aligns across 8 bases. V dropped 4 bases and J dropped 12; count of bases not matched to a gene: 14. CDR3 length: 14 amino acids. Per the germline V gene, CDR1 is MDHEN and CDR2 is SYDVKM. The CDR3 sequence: CASSSPGQGTVLYF. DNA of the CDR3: TGTGCCAGCAGTTCCCCAGGACAGGGAACGGTCCTGTACTTC.

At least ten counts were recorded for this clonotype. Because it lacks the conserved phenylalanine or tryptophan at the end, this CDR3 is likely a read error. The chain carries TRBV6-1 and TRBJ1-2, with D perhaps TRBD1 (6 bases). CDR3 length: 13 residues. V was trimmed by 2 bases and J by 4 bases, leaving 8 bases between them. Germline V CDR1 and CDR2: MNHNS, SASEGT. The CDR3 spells CASSELTGYGYTL. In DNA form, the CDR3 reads TGTGCCAGCAGTGAACTGACAGGCTATGGCTACACCCTC.

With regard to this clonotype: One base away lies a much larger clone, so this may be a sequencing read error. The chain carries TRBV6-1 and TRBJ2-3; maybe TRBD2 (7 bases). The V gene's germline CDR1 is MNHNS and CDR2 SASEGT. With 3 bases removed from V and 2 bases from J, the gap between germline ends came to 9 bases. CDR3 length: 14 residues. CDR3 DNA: TGTGCCAGCAGTGAGGCGGGGGCCACAGATACGCAGTATTTT. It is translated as CASSEAGATDTQYF.

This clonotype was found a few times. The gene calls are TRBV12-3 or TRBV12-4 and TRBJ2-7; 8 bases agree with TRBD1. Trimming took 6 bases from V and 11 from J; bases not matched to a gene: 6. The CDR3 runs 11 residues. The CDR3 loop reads CASRTGDLEYF. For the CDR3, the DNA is TGTGCCAGCAGGACAGGGGATTTGGAGTACTTC.

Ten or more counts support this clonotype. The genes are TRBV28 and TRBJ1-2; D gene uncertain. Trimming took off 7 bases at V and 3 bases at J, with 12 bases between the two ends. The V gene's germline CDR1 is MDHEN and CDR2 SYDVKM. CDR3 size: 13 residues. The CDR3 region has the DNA TGTGCCAGCATGGAGGGTCCCTACTATGGCTACACCTTC. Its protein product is CASMEGPYYGYTF.

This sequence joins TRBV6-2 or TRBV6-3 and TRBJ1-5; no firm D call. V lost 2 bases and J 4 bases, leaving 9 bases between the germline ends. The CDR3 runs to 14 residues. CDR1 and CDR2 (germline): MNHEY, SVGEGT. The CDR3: CASSYTITNQPQHF. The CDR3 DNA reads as TGTGCCAGCAGTTACACGATCACTAATCAGCCCCAGCATTTT.

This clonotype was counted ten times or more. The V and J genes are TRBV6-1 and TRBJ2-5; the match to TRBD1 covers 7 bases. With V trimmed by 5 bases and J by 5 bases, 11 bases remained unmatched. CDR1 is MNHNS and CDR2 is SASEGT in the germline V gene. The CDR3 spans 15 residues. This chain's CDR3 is CASSTTGSRWETQYF. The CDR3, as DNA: TGTGCCAGCAGTACGACAGGGTCTCGCTGGGAGACCCAGTACTTC.

CDR3 in amino acids: CASSLRTDQETQYF. Here the CDR3 DNA reads TGTGCCAGCAGTCTCCGGACGGATCAAGAGACCCAGTACTTC. J is TRBJ2-5 and V is TRBV4-2; D call uncertain. This CDR3 has 14 amino acids. Between the trimmed V and J ends, which lost 6 bases and 2 bases, there was a span of 13 bases. CDR1 and CDR2 (germline): LGHNA, YNFKEQ.

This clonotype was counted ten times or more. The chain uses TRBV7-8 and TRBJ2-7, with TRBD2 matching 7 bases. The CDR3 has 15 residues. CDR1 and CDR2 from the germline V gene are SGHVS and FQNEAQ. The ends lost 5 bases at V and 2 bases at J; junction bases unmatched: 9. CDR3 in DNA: TGTGCCAGCAGCCCGCCGGTGGGAGGGACCTACGAGCAGTACTTC. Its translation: CASSPPVGGTYEQYF.

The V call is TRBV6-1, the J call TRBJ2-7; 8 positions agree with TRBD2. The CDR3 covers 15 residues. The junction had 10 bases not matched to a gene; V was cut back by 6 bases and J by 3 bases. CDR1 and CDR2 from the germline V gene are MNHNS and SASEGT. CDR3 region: CASRVFAGGGYEQYF. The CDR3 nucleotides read TGTGCCAGCAGGGTGTTTGCGGGAGGAGGCTACGAGCAGTACTTC.

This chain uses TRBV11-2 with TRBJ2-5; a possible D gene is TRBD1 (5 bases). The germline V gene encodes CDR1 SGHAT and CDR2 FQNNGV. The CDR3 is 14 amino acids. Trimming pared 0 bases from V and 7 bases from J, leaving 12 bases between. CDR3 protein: CASSLDQRTGTQYF. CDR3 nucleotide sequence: TGTGCCAGCAGCTTAGATCAAAGAACAGGGACCCAGTACTTC.

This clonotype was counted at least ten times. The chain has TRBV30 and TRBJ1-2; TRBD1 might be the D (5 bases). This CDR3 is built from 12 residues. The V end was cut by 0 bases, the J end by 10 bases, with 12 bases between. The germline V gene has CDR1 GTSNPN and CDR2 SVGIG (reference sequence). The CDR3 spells CAWSVSAQDYTF. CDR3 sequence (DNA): TGTGCCTGGAGTGTAAGTGCACAGGACTACACCTTC.

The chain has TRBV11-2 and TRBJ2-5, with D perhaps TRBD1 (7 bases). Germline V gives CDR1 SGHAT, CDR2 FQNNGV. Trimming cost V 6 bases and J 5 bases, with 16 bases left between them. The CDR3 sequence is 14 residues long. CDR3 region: CASRSPGGRETQYF. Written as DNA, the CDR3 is TGTGCCAGCAGATCTCCAGGGGGGCGGGAGACCCAGTACTTC.

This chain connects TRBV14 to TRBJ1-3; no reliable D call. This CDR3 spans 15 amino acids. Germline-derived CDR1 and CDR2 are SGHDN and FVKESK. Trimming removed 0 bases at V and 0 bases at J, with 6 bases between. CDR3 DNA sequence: TGTGCCAGCAGCCAAGATCTGAACTCTGGAAACACCATATATTTT. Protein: CASSQDLNSGNTIYF.